The 27 T cell receptor beta chains presented below share a single source sample, sequenced in a study of blood T cell repertoires in COVID-19. Repertoires were generated with immunoSEQ multiplex PCR, while TCRdb's copy carries only in-frame clones and drops some. The sample holds around 70,000 clones, roughly 90% seen once. The sequencing sample was made of peripheral blood. The receptors were sampled from a man aged 45 to 65 with acute or convalescent COVID-19.

This chain joins TRBV28 and TRBJ1-4, with 9 bases aligning to TRBD1. The CDR3 totals 15 residues. The V and J ends lost 2 bases and 8 bases, in that order; junction bases with no gene match: 6. Germline V gene lookup returns CDR1 MDHEN and CDR2 SYDVKM. The DNA for the CDR3 is TGTGCCAGCAGTTTAACCGGGACAGGGTCCGAAAAACTGTTTTTT. This translates into CASSLTGTGSEKLFF.

The chain joins TRBV10-3 to TRBJ2-2; 8 nucleotides agree with TRBD2. There are 17 residues in the CDR3. The germline gives CDR1 ENHRY, CDR2 SYGVKD. The junction had 7 bases not matched to a gene; V was cut back by 2 bases and J by 2 bases. CDR3 DNA sequence: TGTGCCATCAGTGAGCTTCGGGGGGGCCCTAACACCGGGGAGCTGTTTTTT. It translates to CAISELRGGPNTGELFF.

V gene TRBV6-1 combines with J gene TRBJ2-3, with D possibly TRBD1 on 6 matching bases. V gave up 3 bases and J gave up 6 bases, with 16 bases separating them. The length of the CDR3 is 15 residues. Germline V lookup: CDR1 MNHNS, CDR2 SASEGT. The CDR3 reads CASSDQGSYPDTQYF. DNA for the CDR3: TGTGCCAGCAGTGACCAGGGGAGCTATCCGGATACGCAGTATTTT.

The chain combines TRBV10-3 with TRBJ2-2; D remains ambiguous. Germline V CDR1 and CDR2: ENHRY, SYGVKD. CDR3 length: 16 residues. The V gene lost 0 bases and the J gene lost 0 bases, with 8 bases spanning the gap. CDR3: CAISESTVSNTGELFF. The CDR3, as DNA: TGTGCCATCAGTGAGTCCACAGTTTCGAACACCGGGGAGCTGTTTTTT.

This rearrangement joins TRBV19 to TRBJ2-7, with TRBD1 matching 10 bases. The CDR3 totals 15 residues. J gave up 4 bases and V 5 bases, and 8 bases lay outside the gene matches. The germline CDR1 and CDR2 sequences are LNHDA and SQIVND (reference sequence). The CDR3 protein is CASSVAGTGEYEQYF. The CDR3 region has the DNA TGTGCCAGTAGTGTCGCCGGGACAGGGGAGTACGAGCAGTACTTC.

The rearrangement joins TRBV3-1 (or the pseudogene TRBV3-2) to TRBJ2-5, with TRBD2 matching 11 bases. From germline, CDR1 is LGHDT and CDR2 YNNKEL (reference sequence). The CDR3 consists of 20 residues. V dropped 0 bases and J dropped 5; count of bases not matched to a gene: 17. The CDR3 DNA reads TGTGCCAGCAGCCAAGAAGGATTGGCGATAGCGGGAGGGCCTGGTGAGACCCAGTACTTC. Protein product: CASSQEGLAIAGGPGETQYF.

The rearrangement links TRBV6-5 to TRBJ2-2, with 10 bases identical to TRBD2. Germline V gives CDR1 MNHEY, CDR2 SVGAGI. Germline trimming cut 6 bases from V and 1 base from J; bases unmatched to any gene: 2. The CDR3 totals 15 residues. The CDR3 DNA reads TGTGCCAGCAGAGCTAGCGGGAGGAACACCGGGGAGCTGTTTTTT. It codes for CASRASGRNTGELFF.

The V gene is TRBV19, the J gene TRBJ1-6; 7 nucleotides agree with TRBD1. The V gene end was trimmed by 6 bases and the J gene end by 7 bases; junction bases not matched to a gene: 6. Germline CDR1 is LNHDA and CDR2 is SQIVND (reference sequence). The CDR3 runs to 14 residues. CDR3 in DNA: TGTGCCAGTAGCAGGGGGGTCAGAAATTCACCCCTCCACTTT. Protein product: CASSRGVRNSPLHF.

The chain combines TRBV5-8 with TRBJ1-3, with a weak D call TRBD1 (5 bases). The V gene's germline CDR1 is SGHTS and CDR2 YDEGEE. Trimming removed 2 bases at V and 0 bases at J, with 18 bases between. This CDR3 spans 18 amino acids. Here the CDR3 reads CASSFFGGAHSSGNTIYF. CDR3 DNA sequence: TGTGCCAGCAGCTTTTTTGGAGGGGCCCATTCCTCTGGAAACACCATATATTTT.

V gene TRBV6-1 combines with J gene TRBJ1-6; tentative D call: TRBD1 (6 bases). Trimming pared 2 bases from V and 7 bases from J, leaving 15 bases between. Looked up from germline, CDR1 is MNHNS and CDR2 is SASEGT. The CDR3 sequence is 16 residues long. CDR3 coding DNA: TGTGCCAGCAGTGAACGCTCCACAGGGTTCAATTCACCCCTCCACTTT. This sequence encodes CASSERSTGFNSPLHF.

The chain joins TRBV7-2 to TRBJ1-4; possible D gene TRBD1, 6 bases. Germline CDR1 SGHTA, CDR2 FQGNSA. There are 17 residues in the CDR3. The ends were cut back, 2 bases at V and 8 bases at J, with 21 bases in the middle. The CDR3 protein is CASSLFRVAGVGEKLFF. The CDR3 DNA reads as TGTGCCAGCAGCTTATTCAGGGTGGCAGGGGTTGGGGAAAAACTGTTTTTT.

V usage is TRBV12-3 or TRBV12-4 and J usage is TRBJ2-5, with 8 bases lining up with TRBD2. V shed 6 bases, J shed 5 bases, and the junction held 5 bases outside the gene matches. This CDR3 has 13 amino acids. DNA of the CDR3: TGTGCCAGCAGCTTTACTAGCGGTGAGACCCAGTACTTC. Translated, it gives CASSFTSGETQYF.

V usage is TRBV6-5 and J usage is TRBJ1-5; D is possibly TRBD1 (5 bases). The germline V and J ends were trimmed by 7 bases and 2 bases, with 12 bases remaining between them. Germline CDR1 is MNHEY and CDR2 is SVGAGI. The length of the CDR3 is 14 residues. In DNA, the CDR3 is TGTGCCAGCACCGAAGGAGGGGGCAATCAGCCCCAGCATTTT. Protein: CASTEGGGNQPQHF.

This clone was picked up a small number of times. V gene TRBV4-1 combines with J gene TRBJ1-4; possible D gene TRBD1, 5 bases. Per germline, CDR1 MGHRA and CDR2 YSYEKL. CDR3 length equals 15 residues. Trimming removed 2 bases from V and 3 bases from J, with 10 bases in between. CDR3 sequence reads: CASSQWQGSNEKLFF. As DNA, the CDR3 is TGCGCCAGCAGCCAATGGCAGGGCTCTAATGAAAAACTGTTTTTT.

This clone was observed once. This sequence joins TRBV7-2 and TRBJ2-1; D remains unclear. V shed 0 bases and J shed 2 bases, with 8 bases lying between them. In germline, CDR1 is SGHTA, CDR2 FQGNSA. CDR3 length: 15 residues. CDR3 coding DNA: TGTGCCAGCAGCTTAGCGGGCGCGACCTACAATGAGCAGTTCTTC. The encoded protein is CASSLAGATYNEQFF.

The chain combines TRBV7-8 with TRBJ2-3; D not resolved. V shed 5 bases and J shed 4 bases, with 10 bases lying between them. This CDR3 is built from 13 residues. Germline CDR1 is SGHVS and CDR2 is FQNEAQ. CDR3 loop: CASSPSKSDTQYF. CDR3 sequence (DNA): TGTGCCAGCAGCCCCTCTAAGTCAGATACGCAGTATTTT.

The rearrangement links TRBV20-1 to TRBJ1-1; 7 bases line up with TRBD1. J was trimmed by 6 bases and V by 3 bases; bases with no gene match: 13. The CDR3 has 15 amino acids. Per germline, CDR1 DFQATT and CDR2 SNEGSKA (reference sequence). The CDR3 loop is CSASPTQGPDAEAFF. The CDR3 DNA is TGCAGTGCTAGTCCCACACAGGGGCCCGACGCTGAAGCTTTCTTT.

The chain employs TRBV4-2 and TRBJ2-1, with D possibly being TRBD2 (6 bases). The CDR3 covers 13 residues. Trimming removed 2 bases at V and 8 bases at J, with 10 bases between. Per germline, CDR1 LGHNA and CDR2 YNFKEQ. The CDR3 nucleotides are TGTGCCAGCAGCCAATTAACGGGAGATGAGCAGTTCTTC. Translation: CASSQLTGDEQFF.

V gene TRBV7-2 combines with J gene TRBJ1-2; D perhaps matches TRBD1 (6 bases). Germline CDR1 is SGHTA and CDR2 is FQGNSA. The CDR3 has 15 amino acids. V was clipped by 3 bases and J by 0 bases, with 11 bases between them. The DNA of the CDR3 is TGTGCCAGCAGCTTTAAGACAGGTGCTAACTATGGCTACACCTTC. Encoded protein: CASSFKTGANYGYTF.

J is TRBJ1-1 and V is TRBV5-1, with D tentatively TRBD1 (6 bases). The ends were cut back, 4 bases at V and 0 bases at J, with 16 bases in the middle. This CDR3 has 16 residues. Per germline, CDR1 SGHRS and CDR2 YFSETQ. The CDR3, as DNA: TGCGCCAGCAGCCGAGGGCCGGGACAAATGAACACTGAAGCTTTCTTT. Translated, it gives CASSRGPGQMNTEAFF. Full variable domain (remainder filled in from reference TRBV5-1 and TRBJ1-1): KAGVTQTPRYLIKTRGQQVTLSCSPISGHRSVSWYQQTPGQGLQFLFEYFSETQRNKGNFPGRFSGRQFSNSRSEMNVSTLELGDSALYLCASSRGPGQMNTEAFFGQGTRLTVV.

The rearrangement uses TRBV2 and TRBJ1-6; perhaps TRBD1 as D (6 bases). The germline gives CDR1 SNHLY, CDR2 FYNNEI. Trimming left V 0 bases short and J 7 bases short, with 19 bases between. This CDR3 spans 18 amino acids. Written as DNA, the CDR3 is TGTGCCAGCAGTGAAGCCGGCTTAGAAACAGGGCCCAATTCACCCCTCCACTTT. Translating gives CASSEAGLETGPNSPLHF.

The chain combines TRBV11-2 with TRBJ2-7, with D uncertain. Trimming pared 2 bases from V and 12 bases from J, leaving 20 bases between. Germline values: CDR1 SGHAT, CDR2 FQNNGV. The CDR3 runs 14 residues. This CDR3 is CASSLNSPKAPLYF. The DNA of the CDR3 is TGTGCCAGCAGCTTAAATTCGCCTAAAGCACCTCTGTACTTC.

The rearrangement links TRBV20-1 to TRBJ2-1; a weak D match, TRBD2 (6 bases). This CDR3 region has 11 residues. Trimming took off 0 bases at V and 15 bases at J, with 12 bases between the two ends. Germline CDR1 DFQATT, CDR2 SNEGSKA (reference sequence). The CDR3 is CSARDWGDTFF. Here the CDR3 DNA reads TGCAGTGCTAGAGATTGGGGGGATACGTTCTTC.

J is TRBJ1-4 and V is TRBV20-1; TRBD1 is a possible D gene (5 bases). CDR3 length: 11 residues. Trimming removed 2 bases at V and 8 bases at J, with 6 bases between. The germline gives CDR1 DFQATT, CDR2 SNEGSKA (reference sequence). Here the CDR3 DNA reads TGCAGTGCTAGATCAGGGGAAAAACTGTTTTTT. Translated, it gives CSARSGEKLFF.

The chain couples TRBV18 to TRBJ1-4; no definite D call. V was shortened by 6 bases and J by 1 base, with 12 bases between the two germline ends. The CDR3 covers 15 residues. CDR1 and CDR2 (germline): KGHSH, LQKENI. The CDR3 nucleotides read TGTGCCAGCTCGGCCGTGGTTGGAACTAATGAAAAACTGTTTTTT. Protein sequence: CASSAVVGTNEKLFF.

This clone was recorded a few times. V gene TRBV6-6 combines with J gene TRBJ1-1, with TRBD1 matching over 8 bases. Germline-derived CDR1 and CDR2 are MNHNY and SVGAGI (reference sequence). This CDR3 has 14 amino acids. The ends lost 4 bases at V and 4 bases at J; junction bases unmatched: 5. CDR3 protein: CASSSGQGGTEAFF. The CDR3 bases are TGTGCCAGCAGTTCCGGACAGGGTGGCACTGAAGCTTTCTTT.

The chain combines TRBV7-2 with TRBJ1-2, with TRBD1 identical over 7 bases. The V gene end was trimmed by 1 base and the J gene end by 4 bases; junction bases not matched to a gene: 9. Germline V CDR1 and CDR2: SGHTA, FQGNSA. The CDR3 contains 16 residues. CDR3 sequence (DNA): TGTGCCAGCAGCTTAGTTGGGGCAGGGGGGCCCTATGGCTACACCTTC. This sequence encodes CASSLVGAGGPYGYTF.